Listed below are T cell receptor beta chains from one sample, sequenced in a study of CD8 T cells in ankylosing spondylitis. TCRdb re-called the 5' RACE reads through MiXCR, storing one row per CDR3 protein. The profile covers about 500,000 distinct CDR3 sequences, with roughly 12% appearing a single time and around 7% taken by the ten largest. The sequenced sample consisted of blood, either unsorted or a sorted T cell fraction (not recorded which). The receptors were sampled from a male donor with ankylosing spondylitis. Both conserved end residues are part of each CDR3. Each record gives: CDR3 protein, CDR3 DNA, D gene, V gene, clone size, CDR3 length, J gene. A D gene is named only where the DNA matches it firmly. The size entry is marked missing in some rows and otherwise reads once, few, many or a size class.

cdr3_aa: CASSARRNRLDLGLYGYTF
cdr3_nt: TGCGCCAGCAGCGCCCGCCGGAACAGGCTTGACCTAGGTTTATATGGCTACACCTTC
d_call: -
v_call: TRBV5-1
clone_size: few
cdr3_length: 19
j_call: TRBJ1-2

cdr3_aa: CSALAGGTTDTQYF
cdr3_nt: TGCAGCGCGTTAGCGGGAGGAACCACAGATACGCAGTATTTT
d_call: TRBD2
v_call: TRBV29-1
clone_size: many
cdr3_length: 14
j_call: TRBJ2-3

cdr3_aa: CASSLSGQGNYGYTF
cdr3_nt: TGTGCCAGCAGCCTGTCTGGACAGGGGAACTATGGCTACACCTTC
d_call: TRBD1
v_call: TRBV3-1
clone_size: many
cdr3_length: 15
j_call: TRBJ1-2

cdr3_aa: CASSLDSGNYGHTF
cdr3_nt: TGTGCCAGCAGCTTAGACTCGGGAAACTATGGCCACACCTTC
d_call: -
v_call: TRBV7-2
clone_size: -
cdr3_length: 14
j_call: TRBJ1-2

cdr3_aa: CASSLAAGVRGYTF
cdr3_nt: TGTGCCAGCAGCTTAGCCGCCGGAGTACGGGGCTACACCTTC
d_call: -
v_call: TRBV7-2
clone_size: -
cdr3_length: 14
j_call: TRBJ1-2

cdr3_aa: CASSNFRSAFITDTQYF
cdr3_nt: TGTGCCAGCAGCAACTTTAGGAGCGCCTTCATCACAGATACGCAGTATTTT
d_call: -
v_call: TRBV5-6
clone_size: -
cdr3_length: 17
j_call: TRBJ2-3

cdr3_aa: CATSRDRRPTEAFF
cdr3_nt: TGTGCCACCAGCAGAGACAGAAGACCCACTGAAGCTTTCTTT
d_call: -
v_call: TRBV15
clone_size: few
cdr3_length: 14
j_call: TRBJ1-1

cdr3_aa: CASSFPPGLASGANVLTF
cdr3_nt: TGTGCCAGCAGCTTTCCCCCGGGACTAGCCTCTGGGGCCAACGTCCTGACTTTC
d_call: TRBD2
v_call: TRBV11-2
clone_size: -
cdr3_length: 18
j_call: TRBJ2-6

cdr3_aa: CSASGLAPRSYNEQFF
cdr3_nt: TGCAGTGCTTCTGGCTTAGCGCCTCGCTCCTACAATGAGCAGTTCTTC
d_call: -
v_call: TRBV20-1
clone_size: -
cdr3_length: 16
j_call: TRBJ2-1

cdr3_aa: CASSDRGFNQPQHF
cdr3_nt: TGCGCCAGCAGTGACAGGGGGTTCAATCAGCCCCAGCATTTT
d_call: TRBD1
v_call: TRBV10-2
clone_size: -
cdr3_length: 14
j_call: TRBJ1-5

cdr3_aa: CASSDERAPRNTIYF
cdr3_nt: TGTGCCAGCAGTGACGAAAGGGCCCCTAGGAACACCATATATTTT
d_call: -
v_call: TRBV6-4
clone_size: -
cdr3_length: 15
j_call: TRBJ1-3

cdr3_aa: CAWIWGAGTGELFF
cdr3_nt: TGTGCCTGGATTTGGGGAGCTGGAACCGGGGAGCTGTTTTTT
d_call: -
v_call: TRBV30
clone_size: few
cdr3_length: 14
j_call: TRBJ2-2

cdr3_aa: CSVERVNRGYTF
cdr3_nt: TGCAGCGTTGAACGGGTTAATCGTGGCTACACCTTC
d_call: -
v_call: TRBV29-1
clone_size: few
cdr3_length: 12
j_call: TRBJ1-2

cdr3_aa: CATAWELAKNIQYF
cdr3_nt: TGTGCCACCGCATGGGAGCTAGCCAAAAACATTCAGTACTTC
d_call: -
v_call: TRBV7-2
clone_size: -
cdr3_length: 14
j_call: TRBJ2-4

cdr3_aa: CASTYPGKRDYGYTF
cdr3_nt: TGTGCCAGCACCTACCCGGGGAAAAGGGACTATGGCTACACCTTC
d_call: -
v_call: TRBV7-9
clone_size: few
cdr3_length: 15
j_call: TRBJ1-2

cdr3_aa: CSAPTSRVSNEQFF
cdr3_nt: TGCAGTGCCCCTACTAGCAGGGTTTCCAATGAGCAGTTCTTC
d_call: -
v_call: TRBV20-1
clone_size: -
cdr3_length: 14
j_call: TRBJ2-1

cdr3_aa: CSGQSDTGELFF
cdr3_nt: TGCAGCGGCCAATCGGACACCGGGGAGCTGTTTTTT
d_call: -
v_call: TRBV29-1
clone_size: many
cdr3_length: 12
j_call: TRBJ2-2

cdr3_aa: CASTRPYGLGTYEQYF
cdr3_nt: TGTGCCAGCACCCGACCTTATGGGCTCGGCACCTACGAGCAGTACTTC
d_call: -
v_call: TRBV28
clone_size: -
cdr3_length: 16
j_call: TRBJ2-7

cdr3_aa: CASSLDGQASTDTQYF
cdr3_nt: TGCGCCAGCAGCTTGGATGGGCAGGCCAGCACAGATACGCAGTATTTT
d_call: -
v_call: TRBV5-1
clone_size: -
cdr3_length: 16
j_call: TRBJ2-3

cdr3_aa: CATSEQDSYYNEQFF
cdr3_nt: TGTGCCACCAGTGAACAGGACAGCTATTACAATGAGCAGTTCTTC
d_call: -
v_call: TRBV24-1
clone_size: -
cdr3_length: 15
j_call: TRBJ2-1

cdr3_aa: CASSLDQGNSPLHF
cdr3_nt: TGCGCCAGCAGCTTAGACCAGGGTAATTCACCCCTCCACTTT
d_call: -
v_call: TRBV5-1
clone_size: -
cdr3_length: 14
j_call: TRBJ1-6

cdr3_aa: CASSADSFYGYTF
cdr3_nt: TGCGCCAGCAGCGCGGACAGCTTCTATGGCTACACCTTC
d_call: -
v_call: TRBV5-1
clone_size: many
cdr3_length: 13
j_call: TRBJ1-2